This TCR beta chain was sequenced for a study of shared clonotypes between healthy human individuals. Naive CD8 cells were CD45RO-negative, positively selected for CCR7, excluding terminally differentiated effector memory CD45RA+ cells. Here immunoSEQ multiplex PCR was the method, and the copy in TCRdb shows in-frame clones only, minus some. The sample includes about 680,000 clones, about 92% of them seen just once. Germline CDR1 is MNHNY and CDR2 is SVGAGI (reference sequence). The CDR3 covers 15 residues. The V end was cut by 6 bases, the J end by 4 bases, with 18 bases between. The chain joins TRBV6-6 to TRBJ1-2, with D uncertain. Sequences were obtained from naive CD8+ T cells sorted from blood. The clonotype was recovered from a man between 25 and 39 years old in good health. DNA for the CDR3: TGTGCCAGCAGATACAACTCGGCCTTCTCCTATGGCTACACCTTC. Protein: CASRYNSAFSYGYTF.